Listed here is a single TCR beta chain. This record belongs to a study of control samples from healthy donors and cancer patients. Germline V gives CDR1 SQVTM, CDR2 ANQGSEA. Trimming took 2 bases from V and 2 from J, leaving 16 bases between them. The CDR3 extends over 15 amino acids. Clones were read by immunoSEQ multiplex PCR, and TCRdb kept only the in-frame ones, dropping some. The repertoire holds 130,000 or so clones, with 80% to 90% as singletons. Input material: blood. The sequence came from a man aged 50 to 60 in good health. This chain joins TRBV29-1 and TRBJ2-7; D may be TRBD1 or TRBD2 (5 bases each). CDR3 DNA sequence: TGCAGCGTTGAATCAACCGGGACGGAGGCCTACGAGCAGTACTTC. Translating gives CSVESTGTEAYEQYF.